This is a list of T cell receptor beta chains from one sample in a study of immune evolution from preneoplasia to lung adenocarcinoma. TCRdb's copy holds only in-frame clones and misses some; the assay was immunoSEQ multiplex PCR. The sample shows 7,500 or so clones, just under 75% of them seen only once. Specimen: FFPE atypical adenomatous hyperplasia tissue from the lung. The receptors come from a donor at least 70 years old with lung adenocarcinoma. Some clones in this sample may be carry-over from other donors' samples. The CDR3 runs from the conserved cysteine through the conserved F or W. A D gene is named only where the DNA matches it firmly. Where a row states a size, it is once, few, many or the class of an expanded clone; other rows omit it.

J	V	D	size	CDR3	DNA
TRBJ1-5	TRBV11-3	NA	NA	CASSNGGGQPQHF	TGTGCCAGCAGTAACGGGGGTGGTCAGCCCCAGCATTTT
TRBJ2-5	TRBV15	NA	NA	CATSRFGGETQYF	TGTGCCACCAGCAGATTCGGGGGAGAGACCCAGTACTTC
TRBJ2-3	TRBV4-1	TRBD2	once	CASSQGLAGTDTQYF	TGCGCCAGCAGCCAGGGACTAGCCGGAACAGATACGCAGTATTTT
TRBJ2-7	TRBV30	NA	NA	CAWSYADYEQYF	TGTGCCTGGAGTTATGCGGACTACGAGCAGTACTTC
TRBJ2-3	TRBV25-1	NA	NA	CASRSIYTQYF	TGTGCCAGCAGATCAATATATACGCAGTATTTT
TRBJ2-5	TRBV30	TRBD2	NA	CAWRSGGGGETQYF	TGTGCCTGGCGAAGCGGGGGCGGTGGGGAGACCCAGTACTTC
TRBJ1-1	TRBV30	NA	NA	CARTGNTEAFF	TGTGCCAGGACGGGGAACACTGAAGCTTTCTTT
TRBJ1-1	TRBV30	NA	NA	CAWSAGERTEAFF	TGTGCCTGGAGCGCAGGGGAACGCACTGAAGCTTTCTTT
TRBJ2-1	TRBV11-2	TRBD2	once	CASSLGASGRPRPPFF	TGTGCCAGCAGCTTAGGAGCTAGCGGGAGACCAAGACCCCCGTTCTTC
TRBJ2-7	TRBV2	NA	NA	CASSEFRHEQYF	TGTGCCAGCAGTGAGTTTCGACACGAGCAGTACTTC
TRBJ2-7	TRBV7-8	NA	NA	CASSLARAYEQYF	TGTGCCAGCAGCTTAGCCCGGGCCTACGAGCAGTACTTC
TRBJ2-5	TRBV2	TRBD2	NA	CASSGVAGRQETQYF	TGTGCCAGCAGCGGAGTAGCGGGGCGCCAAGAGACCCAGTACTTC
TRBJ1-1	TRBV19	NA	medium-sized	CASSMTAGPEAFF	TGTGCCAGTAGTATGACGGCGGGCCCTGAAGCTTTCTTT
TRBJ1-4	TRBV6-6	NA	NA	CASSYQGNGEKLFF	TGTGCCAGCAGTTACCAGGGGAACGGGGAAAAACTGTTTTTT